Detailed here is one TCR beta chain. The data belong to a study of blood T cells in healthy people across ages. This CDR3 is 13 amino acids long. Germline V CDR1 and CDR2: MNHEY, SVGAGI. V was pared by 10 bases and J by 5 bases, with 17 bases between. Using a J-beta primer mix together with a sample-barcoded 5' primer, a second PCR was run for roughly 6 to 12 cycles. Template switching added a 12-random-nucleotide identifier to every cDNA molecule. TCRdb re-derived calls from the 5' RACE reads in MiXCR, one entry per CDR3 protein. The profile shows 450,000 to 700,000 distinct CDR3 sequences, about 26% of them singletons.

The source is a woman in her 70s in good health. Sample: blood. The V call is TRBV6-5, the J call TRBJ1-1; perhaps TRBD1 as D (6 bases). The CDR3 spells CATTTGLRTEAFF. CDR3 bases: TGTGCCACCACGACAGGATTAAGAACTGAAGCTTTCTTT.